The clone carrying this T cell receptor (beta chain) showed up many times. Its antigen is not identified. The entry originates in a study of glioma-infiltrating T cells. Study results and limitations: Above-expected tissue-blood divergence occurred in all gliomas, most in low-grade ones. Only very few CDR3 sequences appeared in both tissue and blood.

Germline loops: CDR1 MNHEY, CDR2 SMNVEV (reference sequence). The germline V and J ends were trimmed by 5 bases and 2 bases, with 10 bases remaining between them. The CDR3 has 14 amino acids. Amplification of TCR alpha and beta CDR3 regions from RNA used iRepertoire nested multiplex PCR. For one-step reverse transcription and amplification, roughly 85-450 ng of tissue mRNA or PBMC total RNA was used. TCRdb called the multiplex PCR reads again in MiXCR, with one record for every CDR3 protein. The sample records about 130,000 distinct CDR3 sequences, around 23% being singletons. The specimen was glioma tissue, nonneoplastic brain tissue, or PBMCs (not recorded which). The rearrangement uses TRBV27 and TRBJ2-1; weak D call: TRBD1 (5 bases). This sequence originates from a human donor with low-grade glioma or glioblastoma, undergoing nonglioma brain surgery, or in good health (not recorded which). CDR3 loop: CASSPRRAYNEQFF. The CDR3 nucleotides are TGTGCCAGCAGTCCCCGCAGGGCCTACAATGAGCAGTTCTTC.